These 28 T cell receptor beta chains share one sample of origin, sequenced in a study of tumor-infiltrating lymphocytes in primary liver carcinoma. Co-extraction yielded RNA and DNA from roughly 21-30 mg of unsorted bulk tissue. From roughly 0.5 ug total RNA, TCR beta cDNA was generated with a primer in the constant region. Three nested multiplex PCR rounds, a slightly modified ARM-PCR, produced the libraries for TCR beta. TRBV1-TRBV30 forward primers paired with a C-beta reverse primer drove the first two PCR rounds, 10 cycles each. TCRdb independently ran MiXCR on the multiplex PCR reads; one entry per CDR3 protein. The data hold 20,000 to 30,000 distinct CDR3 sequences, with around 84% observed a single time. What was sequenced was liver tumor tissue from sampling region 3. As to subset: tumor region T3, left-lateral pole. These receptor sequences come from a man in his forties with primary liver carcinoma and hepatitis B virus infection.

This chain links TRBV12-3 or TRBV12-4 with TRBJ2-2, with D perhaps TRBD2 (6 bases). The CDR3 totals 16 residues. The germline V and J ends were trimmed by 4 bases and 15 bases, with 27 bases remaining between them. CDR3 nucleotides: TGTGCCAGCAGTTCACGGGACTGGCGGTTCACCGGGGTGATGTTTTTT. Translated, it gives CASSSRDWRFTGVMFF.

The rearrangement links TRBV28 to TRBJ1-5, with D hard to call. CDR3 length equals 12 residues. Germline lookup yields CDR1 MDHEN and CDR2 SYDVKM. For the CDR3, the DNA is TGTGTCAATCGAAACTACGGCCAGCCCCAGCATTTT. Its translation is CVNRNYGQPQHF.

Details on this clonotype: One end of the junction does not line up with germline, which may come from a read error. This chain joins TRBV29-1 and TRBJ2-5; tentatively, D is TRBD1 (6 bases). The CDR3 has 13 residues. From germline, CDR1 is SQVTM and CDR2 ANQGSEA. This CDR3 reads CNGLTQGMETQYF. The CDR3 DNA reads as TGTAACGGACTCACCCAGGGGATGGAGACCCAGTATTTC.

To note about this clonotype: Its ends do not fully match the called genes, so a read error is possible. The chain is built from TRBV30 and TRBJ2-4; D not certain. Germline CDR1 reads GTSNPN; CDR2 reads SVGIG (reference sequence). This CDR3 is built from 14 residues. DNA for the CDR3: TGTGCCTTGAGTGTTGCCCTAGTCAAAAACACTCAGTACTTC. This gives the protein CALSVALVKNTQYF.

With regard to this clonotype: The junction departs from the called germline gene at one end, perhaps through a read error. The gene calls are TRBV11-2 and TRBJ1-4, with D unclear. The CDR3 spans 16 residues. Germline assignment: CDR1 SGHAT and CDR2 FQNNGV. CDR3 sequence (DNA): TGTGCCAGCAGCAGGACTCCAGGTGCAACAAATGAAAAATTGTTTTTT. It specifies CASSRTPGATNEKLFF.

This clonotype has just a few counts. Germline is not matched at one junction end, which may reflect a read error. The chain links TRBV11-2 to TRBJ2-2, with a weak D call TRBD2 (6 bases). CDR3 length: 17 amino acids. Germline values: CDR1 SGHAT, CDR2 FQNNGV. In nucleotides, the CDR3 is TGTGGCGGCAGCTTAGCATTAGGAGGGGCGAACACCGGGGAGCTGTCTTTT. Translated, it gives CGGSLALGGANTGELSF.

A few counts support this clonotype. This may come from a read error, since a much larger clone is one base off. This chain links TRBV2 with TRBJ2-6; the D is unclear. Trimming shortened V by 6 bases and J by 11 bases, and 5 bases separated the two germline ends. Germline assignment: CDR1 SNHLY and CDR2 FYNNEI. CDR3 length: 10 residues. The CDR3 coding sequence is TGTGCCAGCAGGGGCGACGTCCTGACTTTC. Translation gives CASRGDVLTF. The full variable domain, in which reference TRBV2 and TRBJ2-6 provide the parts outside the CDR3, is EPEVTQTPSHQVTQMGQEVILRCVPISNHLYFYWYRQILGQKVEFLVSFYNNEISEKSEIFDDQFSVERPDGSNFTLKIRSTKLEDSAMYFCASRGDVLTFGAGSRLTVL.

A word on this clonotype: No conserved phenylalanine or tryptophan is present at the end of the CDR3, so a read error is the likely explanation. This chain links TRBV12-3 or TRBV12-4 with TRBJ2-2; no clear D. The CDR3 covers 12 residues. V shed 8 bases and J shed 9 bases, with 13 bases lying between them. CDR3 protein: CASCPRTRELFL. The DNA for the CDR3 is TGTGCCAGCTGTCCGCGGACCAGGGAGCTGTTTCTT.

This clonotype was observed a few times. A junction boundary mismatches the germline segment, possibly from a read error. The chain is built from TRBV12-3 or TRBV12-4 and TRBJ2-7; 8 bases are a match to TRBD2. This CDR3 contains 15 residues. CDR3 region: CASSMGTGGPYEQYF. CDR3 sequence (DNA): TGTGCCAGCAGTATGGGGACGGGGGGGCCCTACGAACAGTATTTC.

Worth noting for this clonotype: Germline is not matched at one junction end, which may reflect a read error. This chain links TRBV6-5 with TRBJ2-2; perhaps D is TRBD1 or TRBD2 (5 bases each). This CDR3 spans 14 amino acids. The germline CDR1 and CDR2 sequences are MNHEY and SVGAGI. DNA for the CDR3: TGTGTCAGCAAGGACATAAGGAACACCGGGGATCTGTTTTTT. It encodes CVSKDIRNTGDLFF.

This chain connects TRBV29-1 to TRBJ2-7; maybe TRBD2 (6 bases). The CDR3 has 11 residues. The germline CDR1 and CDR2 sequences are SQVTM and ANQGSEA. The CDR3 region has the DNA TGCAACCCTGGGGGGACCGAGGAGCAGTACTTC. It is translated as CNPGGTEEQYF.

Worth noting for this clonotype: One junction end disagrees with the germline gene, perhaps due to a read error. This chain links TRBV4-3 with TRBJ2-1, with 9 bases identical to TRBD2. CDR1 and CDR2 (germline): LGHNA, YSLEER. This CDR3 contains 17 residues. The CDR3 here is CASRQDLGSGSGNEQFF. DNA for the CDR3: TGCGCCAGCAGACAAGATCTCGGTAGCGGGAGCGGTAATGAGCAGTTCTTC.

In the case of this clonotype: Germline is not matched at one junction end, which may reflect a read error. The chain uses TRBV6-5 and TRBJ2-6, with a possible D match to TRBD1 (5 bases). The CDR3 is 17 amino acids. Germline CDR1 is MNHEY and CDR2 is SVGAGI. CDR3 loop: CASSYSQGLSRANVLTF. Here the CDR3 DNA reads TGTGCCAGTAGTTACTCTCAGGGTTTATCTAGGGCCAACGTCCTGACTTTC.

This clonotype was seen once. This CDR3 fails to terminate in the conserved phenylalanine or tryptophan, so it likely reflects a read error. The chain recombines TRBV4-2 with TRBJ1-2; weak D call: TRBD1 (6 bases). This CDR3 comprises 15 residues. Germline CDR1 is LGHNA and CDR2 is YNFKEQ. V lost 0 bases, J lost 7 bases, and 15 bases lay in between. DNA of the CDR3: TGTGCCAGCAGCCAAGATATGCGCAGGGGTGGTGGCTACACCCTA. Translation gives CASSQDMRRGGGYTL.

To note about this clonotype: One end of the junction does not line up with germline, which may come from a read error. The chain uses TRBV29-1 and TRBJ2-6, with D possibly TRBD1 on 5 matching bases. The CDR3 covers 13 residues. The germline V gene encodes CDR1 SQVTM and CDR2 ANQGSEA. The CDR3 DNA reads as TGCAGCATTCAAGGAACTGGGGCCAACGTCCAGACTTTC. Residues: CSIQGTGANVQTF.

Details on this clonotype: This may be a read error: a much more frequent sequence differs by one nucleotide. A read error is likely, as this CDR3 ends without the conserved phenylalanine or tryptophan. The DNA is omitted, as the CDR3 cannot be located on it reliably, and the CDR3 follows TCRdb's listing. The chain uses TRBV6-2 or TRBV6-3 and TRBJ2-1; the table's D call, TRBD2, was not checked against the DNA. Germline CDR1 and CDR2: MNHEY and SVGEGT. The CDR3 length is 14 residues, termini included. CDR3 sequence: CASSTRTSGEKRFS.

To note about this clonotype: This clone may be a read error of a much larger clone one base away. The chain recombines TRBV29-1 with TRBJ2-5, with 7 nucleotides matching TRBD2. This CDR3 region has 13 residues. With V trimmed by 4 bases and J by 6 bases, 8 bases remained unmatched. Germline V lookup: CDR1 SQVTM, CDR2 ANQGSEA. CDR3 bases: TGCAGCGTTGGTGGGAGGGCCTCTAAGACCCAGTACTTC. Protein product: CSVGGRASKTQYF.

CDR3 sequence (DNA): TGTGCCAGGTGTCAAACACCTGGCGGGGGGAAAGAGACCCAGTACTTC. Translating it yields CARCQTPGGGKETQYF. The V gene is TRBV11-2, the J gene TRBJ2-5, with TRBD2 matching 8 bases. The germline V gene has CDR1 SGHAT and CDR2 FQNNGV. V was pared by 9 bases and J by 3 bases, with 15 bases of the junction left unmatched. The CDR3 runs 16 residues.

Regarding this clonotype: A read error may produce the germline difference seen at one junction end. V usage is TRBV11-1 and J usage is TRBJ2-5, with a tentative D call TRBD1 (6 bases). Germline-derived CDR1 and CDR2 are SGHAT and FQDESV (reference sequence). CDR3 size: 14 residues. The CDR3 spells CANSRQVEVEIQYF. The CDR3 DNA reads TGTGCCAACAGTAGACAGGTGGAGGTGGAGATCCAGTACTTC. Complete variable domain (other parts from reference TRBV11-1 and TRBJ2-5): EAEVAQSPRYKITEKSQAVAFWCDPISGHATLYWYRQILGQGPELLVQFQDESVVDDSQLPKDRFSAERLKGVDSTLKIQPAELGDSAMYLCANSRQVEVEIQYFGPGTRLLVL.

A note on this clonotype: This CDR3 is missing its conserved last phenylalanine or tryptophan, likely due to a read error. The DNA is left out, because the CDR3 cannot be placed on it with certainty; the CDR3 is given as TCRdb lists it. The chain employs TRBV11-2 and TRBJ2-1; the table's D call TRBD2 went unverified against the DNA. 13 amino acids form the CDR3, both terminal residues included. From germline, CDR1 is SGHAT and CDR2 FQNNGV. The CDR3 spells CVSSFDASYEQFL.

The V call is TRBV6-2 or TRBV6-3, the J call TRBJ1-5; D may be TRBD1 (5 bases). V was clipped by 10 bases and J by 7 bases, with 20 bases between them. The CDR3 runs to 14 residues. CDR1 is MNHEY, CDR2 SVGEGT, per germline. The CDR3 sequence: CANSNGQGIQPQHF. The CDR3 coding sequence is TGTGCCAACAGCAATGGGCAGGGTATCCAGCCCCAGCATTTT.

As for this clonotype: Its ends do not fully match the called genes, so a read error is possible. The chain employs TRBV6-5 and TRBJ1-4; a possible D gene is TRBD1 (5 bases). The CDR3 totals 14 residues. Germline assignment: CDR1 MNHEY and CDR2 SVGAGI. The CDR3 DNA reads TGTGCCAGCAGCCTTCGAAGGGGTAATGAAACACTGTTTTTT. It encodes CASSLRRGNETLFF.

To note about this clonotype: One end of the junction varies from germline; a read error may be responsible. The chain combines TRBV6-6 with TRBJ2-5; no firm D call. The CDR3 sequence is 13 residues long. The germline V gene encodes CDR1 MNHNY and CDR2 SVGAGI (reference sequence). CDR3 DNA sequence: TGTGCCAGCAGCTACTGGCAGAGGGAGACCCAGTACTTC. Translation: CASSYWQRETQYF.

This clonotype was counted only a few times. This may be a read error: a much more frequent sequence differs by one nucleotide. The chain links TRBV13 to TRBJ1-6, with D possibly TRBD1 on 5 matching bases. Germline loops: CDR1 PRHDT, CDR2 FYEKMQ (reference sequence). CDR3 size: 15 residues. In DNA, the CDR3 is TGTGCCGGCAGCTTAGGCACTCAGGGTCGATCACCCCTCCACTTT. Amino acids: CAGSLGTQGRSPLHF.

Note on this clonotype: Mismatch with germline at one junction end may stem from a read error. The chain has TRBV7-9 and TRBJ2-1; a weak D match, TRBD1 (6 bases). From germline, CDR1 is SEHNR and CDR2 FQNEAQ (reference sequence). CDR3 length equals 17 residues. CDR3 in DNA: TGTGCCAGCAGCGTAGCATATCAGGGGCTTAAAACAAATGAGCAGTTCTTC. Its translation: CASSVAYQGLKTNEQFF. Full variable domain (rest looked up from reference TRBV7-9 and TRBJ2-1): DTGVSQNPRHKITKRGQNVTFRCDPISEHNRLYWYRQTLGQGPEFLTYFQNEAQLEKSRLLSDRFSAERPKGSFSTLEIQRTEQGDSAMYLCASSVAYQGLKTNEQFFGPGTRLTVL.

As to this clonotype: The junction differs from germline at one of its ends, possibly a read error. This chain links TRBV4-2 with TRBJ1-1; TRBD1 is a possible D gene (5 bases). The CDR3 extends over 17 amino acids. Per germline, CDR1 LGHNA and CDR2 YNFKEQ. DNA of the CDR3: TGTGCCAGCAGCCTAGAGTACGGGCAGGGTTTTTGGACTGAAGCTATCTTT. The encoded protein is CASSLEYGQGFWTEAIF.

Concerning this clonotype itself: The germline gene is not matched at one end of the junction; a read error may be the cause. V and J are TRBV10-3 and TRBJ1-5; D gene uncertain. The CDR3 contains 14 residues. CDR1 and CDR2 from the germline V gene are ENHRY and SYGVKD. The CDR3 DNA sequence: TGTACCATTAGTGATTACGAGGGCGATCAGCCCCAGCATTTT. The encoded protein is CTISDYEGDQPQHF.

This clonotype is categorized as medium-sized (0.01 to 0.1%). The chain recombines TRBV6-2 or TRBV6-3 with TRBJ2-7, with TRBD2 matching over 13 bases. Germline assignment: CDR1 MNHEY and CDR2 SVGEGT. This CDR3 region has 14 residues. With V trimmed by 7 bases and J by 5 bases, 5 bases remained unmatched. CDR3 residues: CASKETSGRDEQYF. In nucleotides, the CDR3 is TGTGCCAGCAAAGAAACTAGCGGGAGGGACGAGCAGTACTTC.